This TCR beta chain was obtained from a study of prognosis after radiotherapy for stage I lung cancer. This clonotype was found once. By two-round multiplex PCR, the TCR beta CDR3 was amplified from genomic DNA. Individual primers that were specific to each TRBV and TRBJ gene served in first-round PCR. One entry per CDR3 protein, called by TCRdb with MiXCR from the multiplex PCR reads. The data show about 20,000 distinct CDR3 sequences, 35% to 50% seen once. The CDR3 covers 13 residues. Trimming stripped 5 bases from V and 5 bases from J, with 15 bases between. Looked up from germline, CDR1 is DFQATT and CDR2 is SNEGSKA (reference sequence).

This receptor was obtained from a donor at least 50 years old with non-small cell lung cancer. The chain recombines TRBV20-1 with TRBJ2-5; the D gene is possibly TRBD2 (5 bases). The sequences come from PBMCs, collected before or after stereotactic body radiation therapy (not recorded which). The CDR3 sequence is CSAEGRWWETQYF. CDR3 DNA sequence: TGCAGTGCTGAGGGCCGGTGGTGGGAGACCCAGTACTTC.